This T cell receptor (beta chain) was obtained from a study of graft-versus-host responses after intestinal transplantation (dated by TCRdb to the early 2020s). Broadly, across the study: Recipients received multivisceral, liver-intestinal, or isolated intestinal transplants. All recipients received anti-thymocyte globulin induction followed by maintenance tacrolimus and steroids for approximately 3 years. After intestinal transplantation, graft-versus-host and host-versus-graft alloreactive T cell clones were followed in the graft, circulation and bone marrow using bulk TCR-beta CDR3 sequencing. To identify alloreactive clones, pre-transplant mixed lymphocyte reaction products were sequenced and compared with unstimulated pre-transplant donor and recipient T cells. The cohort enrolled about 23 intestinal transplant recipients, one of whom was a retransplant, and 3 patients without pretransplant specimens were excluded. A peak of at least 4% donor T cells among recipient peripheral blood mononuclear cells was the definition used for donor T cell macrochimerism. Samples from a few later patients were sequenced in-house on an Illumina MiSeq with MiXCR processing rather than by the commercial service. The study at large found these results: The relatively low number and heterogeneity of intestinal transplant patients limited the conclusions. Early after transplant, peak levels of circulating GvH clones were found to be associated with declines in HvG clones. GvH clones turned up in recipient bone marrow, with some appearing earlier in ileal mucosa or blood, a pattern consistent with an intestinal mucosal origin. In patients with donor T cell macrochimerism, the allografts had high GvH to HvG T cell clonal ratios.

Library method: the immunoSEQ multiplex PCR assay. For most patients, genomic DNA was isolated with the Qiagen DNeasy Blood and Tissue Kit and sent frozen to Adaptive Biotechnologies for TCR sequencing. For most patients, high-throughput TCR-beta CDR3 sequencing of genomic DNA was performed by Adaptive Biotechnologies. Regarding the original processing steps: Adaptive's ImmunoSEQ software was the source of the TCR sequencing data for about 17 patients, while three other patients were processed with MiXCR and VDJtools. To correct CD4 versus CD8 sorting errors, sequences present in both subsets at a frequency ratio below 5:1 were removed. Because the origin of CDR3 nucleotide sequences shared between donor and recipient could not be assigned, those sequences were removed. To be classed as alloreactive, a clone needed at least 2-fold expansion over unstimulated cells and a minimum CFSE-low frequency of 0.002% (template counts) or 0.001% (read counts). Clones were considered mappable if detected in sequenced pre-transplant spleen, lymph node, or MLR CFSE-low populations of the donor or recipient. The cumulative frequency of alloreactive clones was calculated as a percentage of all sequences, weighted by copy number. TCRdb took over this immuneACCESS table, retaining in-frame rearrangements with V and J assigned. Such tables are incomplete; in checked studies, under half of the missing clones stem from an unresolved V gene, and the remainder is unexplained. For V, J and clone size, that table is used; D and trimming come from the DNA. The sample includes about 88,000 clones, with around nine tenths observed a single time. The leading ten clones occupy roughly 0.31% of the sample.

The meaning of the sample's time point label: cells obtained before transplantation from donor or recipient. CD3+CD4+ and CD3+CD8+ populations were FACS-sorted from unstimulated pre-transplant donor and recipient cells taken from spleen or lymph nodes. The CDR3 sequence holds 17 residues, the cysteine and phenylalanine included. Only the CDR3 region is kept as DNA, spanning 51 bases read in frame from base 1. V and J are trimmed by 0 bases and 2 bases, and the gene matches miss 5 bases of the junction. From the germline V gene, CDR1 is MGHRA and CDR2 is YSYEKL. As for this clone: It lacks a known antigen. Qualities for individual bases were not recorded, and no much larger clone is one base off.

The receptor's source is a human donor who received an intestinal transplant. The V gene is TRBV4-1 and the J gene is TRBJ2-7; a stretch of 12 junction bases matches TRBD2. The starting material was unstimulated CD4+ T cells sorted from spleen or lymph node cells, obtained before intestinal transplant. The DNA sequence follows: TGCGCCAGCAGCCAAGATTTTACTAGCGGGAGGACCTACGAGCAGTACTTC. It is translated as CASSQDFTSGRTYEQYF.